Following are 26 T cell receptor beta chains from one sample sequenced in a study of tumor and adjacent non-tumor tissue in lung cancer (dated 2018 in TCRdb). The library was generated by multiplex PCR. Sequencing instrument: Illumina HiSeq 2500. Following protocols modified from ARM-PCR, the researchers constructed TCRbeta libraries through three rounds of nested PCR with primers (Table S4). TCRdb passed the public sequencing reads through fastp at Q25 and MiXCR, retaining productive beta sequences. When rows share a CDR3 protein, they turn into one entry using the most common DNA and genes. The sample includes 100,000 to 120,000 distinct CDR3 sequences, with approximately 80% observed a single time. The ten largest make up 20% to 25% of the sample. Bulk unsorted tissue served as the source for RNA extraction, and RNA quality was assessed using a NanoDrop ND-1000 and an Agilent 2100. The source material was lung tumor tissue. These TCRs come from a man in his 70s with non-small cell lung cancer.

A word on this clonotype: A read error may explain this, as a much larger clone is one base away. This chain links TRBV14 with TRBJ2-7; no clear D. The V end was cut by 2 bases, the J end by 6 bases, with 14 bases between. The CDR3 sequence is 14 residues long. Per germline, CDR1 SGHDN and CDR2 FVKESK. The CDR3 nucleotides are TGTGCCAGCAGCCAACAGACTCATGGTCTCGAGCAGTACTTC. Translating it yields CASSQQTHGLEQYF. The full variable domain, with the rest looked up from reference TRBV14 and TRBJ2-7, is EAGVTQFPSHSVIEKGQTVTLRCDPISGHDNLYWYRRVMGKEIKFLLHFVKESKQDESGMPNNRFLAERTGGTYSTLKVQPAELEDSGVYFCASSQQTHGLEQYFGPGTRLTVT.

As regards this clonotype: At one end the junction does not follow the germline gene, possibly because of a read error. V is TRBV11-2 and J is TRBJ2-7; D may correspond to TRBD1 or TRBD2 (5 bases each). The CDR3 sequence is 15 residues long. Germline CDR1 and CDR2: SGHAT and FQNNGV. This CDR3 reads CASSLDQGAPYEQHF. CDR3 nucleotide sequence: TGTGCCAGCAGCTTAGATCAGGGAGCCCCCTACGAGCAGCATTTC.

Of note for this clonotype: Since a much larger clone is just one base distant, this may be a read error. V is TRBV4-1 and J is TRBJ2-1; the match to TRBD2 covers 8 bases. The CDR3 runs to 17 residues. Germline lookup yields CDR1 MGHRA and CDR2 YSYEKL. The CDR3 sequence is CASSQPTSGRVNNEQLF. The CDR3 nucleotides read TGCGCCAGCAGCCAACCTACAAGCGGGAGAGTCAACAATGAGCAGCTCTTC.

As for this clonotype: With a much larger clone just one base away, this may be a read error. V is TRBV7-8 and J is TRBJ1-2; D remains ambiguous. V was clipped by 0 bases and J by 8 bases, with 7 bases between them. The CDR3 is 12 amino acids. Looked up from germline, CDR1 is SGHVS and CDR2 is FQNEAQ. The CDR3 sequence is CASSLAGVGYTF. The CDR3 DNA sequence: TGTGCCAGCAGCTTAGCCGGTGTGGGCTACACCTTC.

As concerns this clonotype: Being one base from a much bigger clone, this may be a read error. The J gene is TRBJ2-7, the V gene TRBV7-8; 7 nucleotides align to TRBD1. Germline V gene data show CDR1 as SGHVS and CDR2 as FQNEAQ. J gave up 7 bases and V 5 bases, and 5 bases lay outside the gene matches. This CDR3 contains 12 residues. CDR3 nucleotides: TGTGCCAGCAGCCCGGACAGGAAGGAGCAGTACTTC. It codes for CASSPDRKEQYF.

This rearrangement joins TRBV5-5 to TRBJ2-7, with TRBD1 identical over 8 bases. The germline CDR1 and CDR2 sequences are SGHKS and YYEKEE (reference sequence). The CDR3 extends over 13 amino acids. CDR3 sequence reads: CTISPGQGYEQYF. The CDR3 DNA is TGTACCATCAGTCCCGGACAGGGCTACGAGCAGTACTTC.

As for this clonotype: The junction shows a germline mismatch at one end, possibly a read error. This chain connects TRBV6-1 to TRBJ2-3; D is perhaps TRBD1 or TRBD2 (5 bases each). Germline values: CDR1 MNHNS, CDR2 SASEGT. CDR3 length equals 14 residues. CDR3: CASRDGASIDTQYF. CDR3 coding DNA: TGTGCTAGTAGGGACGGGGCTAGCATAGATACGCAGTATTTT.

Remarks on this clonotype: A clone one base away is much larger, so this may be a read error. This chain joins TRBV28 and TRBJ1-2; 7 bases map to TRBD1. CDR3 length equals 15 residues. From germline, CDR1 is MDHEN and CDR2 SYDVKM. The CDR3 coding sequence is TGTGCCAGCAGTTTAGGGTGGACAGTTTTAGGGGGCTACAGCTTC. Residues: CASSLGWTVLGGYSF.

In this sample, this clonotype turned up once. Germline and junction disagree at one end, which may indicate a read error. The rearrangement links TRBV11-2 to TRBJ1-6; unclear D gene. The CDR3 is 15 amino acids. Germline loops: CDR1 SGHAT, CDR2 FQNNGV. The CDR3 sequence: CVSSSHSSYNSPLHF. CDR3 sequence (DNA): TGTGTCAGCAGTTCCCATAGCTCATATAATTCACCCCTCCACTTT. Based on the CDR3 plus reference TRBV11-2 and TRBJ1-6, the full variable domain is EAGVAQSPRYKIIEKRQSVAFWCNPISGHATLYWYQQILGQGPKLLIQFQNNGVVDDSQLPKDRFSAERLKGVDSTLKIQPAKLEDSAVYLCVSSSHSSYNSPLHFGNGTRLTVT.

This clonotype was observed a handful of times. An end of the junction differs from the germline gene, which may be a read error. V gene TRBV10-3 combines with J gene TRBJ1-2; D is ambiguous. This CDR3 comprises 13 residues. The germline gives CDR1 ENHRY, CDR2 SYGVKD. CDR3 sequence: CAIRGADQYGYAF. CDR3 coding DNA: TGTGCCATCAGGGGAGCGGACCAATATGGCTATGCCTTC.

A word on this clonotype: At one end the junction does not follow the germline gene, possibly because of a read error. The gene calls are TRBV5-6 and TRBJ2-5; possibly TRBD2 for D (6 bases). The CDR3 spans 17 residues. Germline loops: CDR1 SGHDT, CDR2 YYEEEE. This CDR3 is CASCLVRDPGVQETQYF. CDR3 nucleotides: TGTGCCAGCTGCTTGGTGAGGGATCCGGGAGTGCAAGAGACCCAGTACTTC.

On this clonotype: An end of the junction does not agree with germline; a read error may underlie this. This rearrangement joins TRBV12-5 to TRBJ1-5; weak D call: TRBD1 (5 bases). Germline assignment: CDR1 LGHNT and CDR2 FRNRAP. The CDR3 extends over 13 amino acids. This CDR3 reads CDSVYDRNQPQHF. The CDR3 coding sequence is TGTGATAGTGTTTATGACAGAAATCAGCCCCAGCATTTT.

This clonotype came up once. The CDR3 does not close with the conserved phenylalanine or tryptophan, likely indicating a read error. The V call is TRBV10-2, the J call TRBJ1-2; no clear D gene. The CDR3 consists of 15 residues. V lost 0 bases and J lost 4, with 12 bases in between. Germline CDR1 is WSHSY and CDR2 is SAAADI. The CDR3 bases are TGCGCCAGCAGTGAGTCGAGGGATCTGAGCTATGGCTACACCTAC. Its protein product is CASSESRDLSYGYTY.

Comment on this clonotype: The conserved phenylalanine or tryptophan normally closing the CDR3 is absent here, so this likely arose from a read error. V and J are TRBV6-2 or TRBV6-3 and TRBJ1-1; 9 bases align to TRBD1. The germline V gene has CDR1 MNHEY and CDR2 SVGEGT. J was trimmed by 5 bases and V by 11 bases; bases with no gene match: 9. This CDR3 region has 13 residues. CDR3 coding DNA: TGTGCCTGCACCTACAGGGGGCGAACTGAAGCTTTCATT. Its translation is CACTYRGRTEAFI.

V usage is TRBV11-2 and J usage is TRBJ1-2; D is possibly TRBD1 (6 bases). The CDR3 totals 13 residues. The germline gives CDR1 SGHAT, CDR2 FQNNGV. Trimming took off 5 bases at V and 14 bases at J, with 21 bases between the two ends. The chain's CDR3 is CASSQSGVHGCTF. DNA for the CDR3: TGTGCCAGCAGCCAATCAGGGGTACATGGCTGTACCTTC.

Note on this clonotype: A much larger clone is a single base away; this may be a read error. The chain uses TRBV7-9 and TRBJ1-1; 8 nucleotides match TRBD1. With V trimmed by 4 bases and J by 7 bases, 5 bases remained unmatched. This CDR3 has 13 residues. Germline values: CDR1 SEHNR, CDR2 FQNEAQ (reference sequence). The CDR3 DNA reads TGTGCCAGCAGCTCATCAGGGGGCAATGAAGCTTTCTTT. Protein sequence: CASSSSGGNEAFF.

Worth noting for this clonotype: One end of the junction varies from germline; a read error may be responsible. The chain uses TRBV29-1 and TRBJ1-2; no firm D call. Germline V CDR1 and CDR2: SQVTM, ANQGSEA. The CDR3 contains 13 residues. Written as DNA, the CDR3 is TGCAGCGTTCTCAAGATGGGAGTCTATGGCTACACTTTC. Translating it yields CSVLKMGVYGYTF.

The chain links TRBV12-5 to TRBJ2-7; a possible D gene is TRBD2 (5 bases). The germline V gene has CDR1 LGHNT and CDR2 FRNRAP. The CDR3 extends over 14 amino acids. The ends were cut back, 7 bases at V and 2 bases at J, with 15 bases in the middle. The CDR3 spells CASDSSGATYEQYF. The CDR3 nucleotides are TGTGCTAGTGATTCCAGCGGAGCTACCTACGAGCAGTACTTC.

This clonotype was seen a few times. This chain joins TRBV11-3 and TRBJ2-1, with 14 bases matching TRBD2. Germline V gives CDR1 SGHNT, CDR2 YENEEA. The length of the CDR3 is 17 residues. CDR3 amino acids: CTSNLLGTSGGYNEQFF. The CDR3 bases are TGTACTAGCAACCTCCTAGGGACTAGCGGGGGCTACAATGAGCAGTTCTTC.

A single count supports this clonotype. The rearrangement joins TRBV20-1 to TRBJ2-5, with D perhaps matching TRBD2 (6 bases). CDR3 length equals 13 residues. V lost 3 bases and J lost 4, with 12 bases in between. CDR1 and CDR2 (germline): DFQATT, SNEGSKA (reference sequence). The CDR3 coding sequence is TGCAGTGCTAGTACTGCGGGAATAGAGACCCAGTACTTC. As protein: CSASTAGIETQYF.

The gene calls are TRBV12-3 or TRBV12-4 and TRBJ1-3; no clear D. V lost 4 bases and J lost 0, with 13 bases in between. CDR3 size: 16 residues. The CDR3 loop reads CASSSSPPHSGNTIYF. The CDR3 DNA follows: TGTGCCAGCAGTTCCTCTCCCCCCCACTCTGGAAACACCATATATTTT.

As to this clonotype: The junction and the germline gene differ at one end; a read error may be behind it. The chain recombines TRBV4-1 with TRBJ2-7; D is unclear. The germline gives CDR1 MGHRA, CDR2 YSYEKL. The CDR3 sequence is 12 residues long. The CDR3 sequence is CASSQSLHERYF. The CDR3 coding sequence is TGCGCCAGCAGCCAATCATTACACGAGCGGTACTTC.

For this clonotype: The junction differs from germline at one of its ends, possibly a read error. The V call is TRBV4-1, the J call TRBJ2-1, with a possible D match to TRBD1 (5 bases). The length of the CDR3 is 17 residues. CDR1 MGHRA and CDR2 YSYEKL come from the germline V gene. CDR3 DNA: TGCGCCAGCAGCCAAGGGGTCGGTGCAGGGCGGTTCAATGAGCACTTCTTC. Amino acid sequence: CASSQGVGAGRFNEHFF.

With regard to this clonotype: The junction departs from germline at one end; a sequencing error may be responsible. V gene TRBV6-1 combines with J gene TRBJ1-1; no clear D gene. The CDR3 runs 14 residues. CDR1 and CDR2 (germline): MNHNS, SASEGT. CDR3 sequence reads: CASTEGPRHTEAFF. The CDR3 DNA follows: TGTGCCAGCACCGAAGGTCCGCGGCATACTGAAGCCTTCTTT.

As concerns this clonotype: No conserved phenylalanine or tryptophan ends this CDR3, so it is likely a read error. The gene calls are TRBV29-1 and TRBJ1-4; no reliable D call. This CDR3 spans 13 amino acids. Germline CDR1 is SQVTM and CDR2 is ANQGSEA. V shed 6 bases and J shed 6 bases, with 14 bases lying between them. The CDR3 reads CSVCGIPHEKLFV. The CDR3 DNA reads TGCAGCGTCTGTGGCATTCCCCATGAAAAACTGTTTGTT.

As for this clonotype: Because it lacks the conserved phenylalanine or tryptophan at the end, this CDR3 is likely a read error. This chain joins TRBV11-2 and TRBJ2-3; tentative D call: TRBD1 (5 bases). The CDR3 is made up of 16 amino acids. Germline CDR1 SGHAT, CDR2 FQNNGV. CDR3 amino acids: CASNLIQGGSTDTQYS. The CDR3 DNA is TGTGCCAGCAACTTAATTCAGGGTGGAAGCACAGATACGCAGTATTCT.